This note documents a single TCR beta chain sequence. Trimming cost V 3 bases and J 6 bases, with 5 bases left between them. Germline V gene data show CDR1 as SGHNT and CDR2 as YYREEE (reference sequence). The length of the CDR3 is 11 residues. As handled by the study authors: Estimated nucleated cell counts came from reference gene primer amplification. This table comes from immunoSEQ multiplex PCR, and its TCRdb copy is limited to in-frame clones, with some not included. V, J and clone size were drawn from that table, and D and trimming were deduced from the DNA. The repertoire includes roughly 170,000 clones, more than 80% of them detected once, and 5.5% to 7.5% sits in the top ten. The sample originates from a study of blood T cell repertoires in COVID-19. Looking at the study overall: Some COVID-19 samples were acute and others convalescent; all came from the United States, Italy and Spain. Sample material is recorded as cDNA or gDNA derived from T cells, B-cell-depleted T cells, or PBMCs.

The chain links TRBV5-4 to TRBJ2-3; D remains unclear. Source material: peripheral blood. The TCR comes from a human donor in a cohort sampled during active COVID-19. The DNA for the CDR3 is TGTGCCAGCAGCTGGGCCGATACGCAGTATTTT. It codes for CASSWADTQYF.